This T cell receptor beta chain was captured by sequencing in a study of blood T cell repertoires in COVID-19. In the original processing: Amplification of reference gene primers provided the estimated nucleated cell counts. Assay: immunoSEQ multiplex PCR; the TCRdb copy retains only in-frame clones and omits some. V, J and clone size are those of that table, while D and trimming were read from the DNA. The repertoire has roughly 250,000 clones, roughly four fifths of them found once; the top ten carry about 4%. Germline CDR1 and CDR2: SGHVS and FQNEAQ. The CDR3 covers 16 residues. Between the trimmed V and J ends, which lost 5 bases and 4 bases, there was a span of 18 bases.

The sequenced sample was peripheral blood. The V gene is TRBV7-8, the J gene TRBJ1-5, with D unresolved. This receptor was obtained from a man in his forties or fifties with acute or convalescent COVID-19. CDR3 DNA: TGTGCCAGCAGCCGATCCGGACGAGGGAGGAATCAGCCCCAGCATTTT. Translated, it gives CASSRSGRGRNQPQHF.